This T cell receptor beta chain stems from a study of cytomegalovirus exposure and HLA in healthy donors. The study's findings and limits: Reported findings show TCR beta sequences accurately forecast HLA-A and HLA-B alleles in most subjects. The authors judged a highly shared variant cluster likely a sequencing artifact. Later analysis showed most CMV-associated TCR beta chains appearing HLA-restricted.

Concerning this clone itself: Antigen unknown.

V trimming: 4 bases; J trimming: 3 bases; junction bases outside the gene matches: 6. Germline CDR1 SGDLS, CDR2 YYNGEE. The CDR3 loop spans 14 amino acids. The PCR used 60 Vbeta and 13 Jbeta primers. The protocol was immunoSEQ multiplex PCR, while the TCRdb copy is restricted to in-frame clones and leaves out a portion. The sample has about 210,000 clones, 60% to 80% seen once. The clonotype was recovered from a male donor in good health and CMV-seronegative. The chain carries TRBV9 and TRBJ1-1, with 7 bases fitting TRBD1. The sample consisted of PBMCs. The CDR3 here is CASSTTGEYTEAFF. The CDR3 nucleotides read TGTGCCAGCAGCACCACAGGGGAGTACACTGAAGCTTTCTTT.